This TCR beta chain was recovered during a study of T cell responses to AZD1222 COVID-19 vaccine. Sequencing was performed with immunoSEQ multiplex PCR; in TCRdb, only in-frame clones are kept and a portion is missing. The sample holds 200,000 to 250,000 clones, about 93% seen once. The CDR3 totals 15 residues. CDR1 is SGHAT and CDR2 is FQNNGV in the germline V gene. Trimming at V came to 0 bases and at J to 7 bases, leaving 3 bases not matched to a gene. V gene TRBV11-2 combines with J gene TRBJ1-5; 10 positions agree with TRBD1. This specimen was peripheral blood, taken on day 0 of MenACWY control vaccination. The clonotype originates from an adult in good health. The CDR3 spells CASSLEAGQGQPQHF. The CDR3 bases are TGTGCCAGCAGCTTAGAAGCGGGACAGGGGCAGCCCCAGCATTTT.